This TCR beta chain was profiled in a study of T cell responses to AZD1222 COVID-19 vaccine. Notes on this clone: The antigen remains undetermined.

Sequenced by immunoSEQ multiplex PCR; TCRdb stores in-frame clones only, minus some. Here the sample spans around 160,000 clones, about 93% being singletons. V dropped 2 bases and J dropped 0 bases, with 16 bases sitting between them. This CDR3 has 17 amino acids. The germline V gene encodes CDR1 MNHEY and CDR2 SMNVEV (reference sequence). Regarding the study as a whole: Every sample of the repertoires postdated the peak T cell response. Unmutated variant regions reportedly attract nearly half of all spike-specific TCRs. With dominance at 160-218 and 743-854, vaccine-associated CD4 TCRs spanned spike.

V and J are TRBV27 and TRBJ1-1; D is uncertain. Source: peripheral blood, taken on day 0 of AZD1222 vaccination. This receptor was obtained from an adult in good health. The CDR3 DNA is TGTGCCAGCAGTTTAACGTTTTTCGAGTTCCTGAACACTGAAGCTTTCTTT. This codes for CASSLTFFEFLNTEAFF.